Presented here are 11 T cell receptor beta chains from one specimen sequenced in a study of CXCR3-negative and CXCR3-positive naive CD8 T cells. The study made its TRB cDNA libraries by 5' RACE, adding UMI labels. TCRdb reanalyzed the 5' RACE reads, giving one entry per CDR3 protein sequence and no DNA. In all, the sample yields some 150,000 distinct CDR3 sequences. Their antigens remain unidentified. Findings of the study overall: Naive cells that were CXCR3-positive had more hydrophobic TRB CDR3s (compared with CXCR3-negative naive cells).

What was sequenced was naive CXCR3+ CD8+ T cells from blood. As for subset: CD45RO-CCR7+CD27+CD95- naive CD8+ T cells expressing CXCR3 (TNR3+). These receptors were taken from a human donor in good health. Some clones in this sample may be carry-over from other donors' samples.

CDR3 amino acids: CASSLGPTRAAYEQYF. The chain recombines TRBV7-9 with TRBJ2-7; TCRdb returns TRBD1, unconfirmable since there is no DNA. CDR1 SEHNR and CDR2 FQNEAQ come from the germline V gene (reference sequence). This CDR3 has 16 residues.

The chain combines TRBV5-1 with TRBJ2-3; absent DNA, TCRdb's TRBD2 call cannot be checked. This CDR3 spans 19 amino acids. The V gene's germline CDR1 is SGHRS and CDR2 YFSETQ. This CDR3 reads CASSNPRLEASGGTDTQYF.

V is TRBV28 and J is TRBJ1-2. This CDR3 region has 13 residues. Germline lookup yields CDR1 MDHEN and CDR2 SYDVKM. This CDR3 reads CASSLVENYGYTF.

The gene calls are TRBV28 and TRBJ1-2; the TCRdb call, TRBD1, lacks DNA for checking. CDR1 and CDR2 (germline): MDHEN, SYDVKM. The CDR3 contains 15 residues. CDR3 loop: CASSPRQGYNYGYTF.

The J gene is TRBJ1-1, the V gene TRBV4-1; the D call of TRBD1 rests on TCRdb alone, since no DNA is present to check it. The CDR3 consists of 14 residues. CDR1 and CDR2 (germline): MGHRA, YSYEKL. CDR3 residues: CASRGTGERTEAFF.

The CDR3 sequence is CARRKRDTQNQPQHF. This chain uses TRBV12-2 with TRBJ1-5; TCRdb's D gene call, TRBD1, goes unchecked for lack of DNA. TRBV12-2 is a pseudogene locus. This CDR3 has 15 amino acids.

This chain connects TRBV15 to TRBJ2-3. This CDR3 spans 16 amino acids. CDR1 and CDR2 from the germline V gene are LNHNV and YYDKDF (reference sequence). The CDR3 protein is CATSRDRADGTDTQYF.

The chain combines TRBV9 with TRBJ2-1. Germline loops: CDR1 SGDLS, CDR2 YYNGEE. This CDR3 is 12 amino acids long. This CDR3 reads CASSVEDNEQFF.

The rearrangement joins TRBV5-1 to TRBJ2-1. In germline, CDR1 is SGHRS, CDR2 YFSETQ. The CDR3 has 12 amino acids. The CDR3: CASSLEGSEQFF.

The V call is TRBV10-2, the J call TRBJ2-5; lacking DNA, the TRBD1 call made by TCRdb goes unchecked. Germline V gives CDR1 WSHSY, CDR2 SAAADI. The CDR3 runs to 13 residues. The chain's CDR3 is CASLDRGKETQYF.

V usage is TRBV29-1 and J usage is TRBJ2-1; the D call of TRBD1 rests on TCRdb alone, since no DNA is present to check it. Germline CDR1 is SQVTM and CDR2 is ANQGSEA. This CDR3 contains 18 residues. This chain's CDR3 is CSVEDPARGVHSYNEQFF.